The source of this T cell receptor beta chain is a study of shared T cell receptors in the human thymus. Data came from immunoSEQ multiplex PCR; TCRdb stores just in-frame clones and leaves some out. The sample records about 660,000 clones, approximately 87% being singletons. V lost 0 bases to trimming and J lost 5 bases, with 9 bases between them. Germline V CDR1 and CDR2: SGHDT, YYEEEE. CDR3 length: 13 residues. These data were also filed under a second study, of human thymus T cells. That paper states: Infants, healthy and Finnish, who were having corrective surgery for congenital heart defects served as donors. Thymus tissue for the work was resected from patients undergoing corrective heart surgery. Use of V and J genes seemed skewed within the thymic and blood repertoires. Highly overlapping thymic repertoires in unrelated individuals were reported by related research.

This sequence was found in a boy in the first two years of life with a congenital heart defect. The sequencing sample was made of thymocytes. The rearrangement uses TRBV5-6 and TRBJ2-7; D uncertain. CDR3 sequence reads: CASSLGRTNEQYF. CDR3 nucleotides: TGTGCCAGCAGCTTGGGCAGAACAAACGAGCAGTACTTC.